This TCR beta chain is drawn from a study of blood T cell repertoires in COVID-19. Study-level information: Material from acute and convalescent COVID-19 was sourced from the United States, Italy and Spain. T cells, B-cell-depleted T cells, or PBMCs supplied cDNA or gDNA.

As originally analysed: Researchers report that nucleated cell counts were estimated from reference gene primer amplification. Assay used: immunoSEQ multiplex PCR; TCRdb lists only in-frame clones, some missing. The D gene and trimming were derived from the DNA, and the V and J assignments and clone size from that table. The table shows approximately 150,000 clones, with 70% to 90% occurring only once. Seattle enrolled patients during active infection and tracked them longitudinally. Per the germline V gene, CDR1 is SNHLY and CDR2 is FYNNEI. The CDR3 is 14 residues long. Trimming removed 4 bases from V and 0 bases from J, with 9 bases in between.

The receptor comes from an elderly woman with COVID-19, enrolled during active disease. This chain links TRBV2 with TRBJ1-1; no definite D call. The sequenced material came from peripheral blood. As DNA, the CDR3 is TGTGCCAGCAGTGTGGCAGTCCTGAACACTGAAGCTTTCTTT. It specifies CASSVAVLNTEAFF.